This is a list of T cell receptor beta chains from one sample in a study of vaccination and CD4 T cells after COVID-19. MiXCR was run by TCRdb on the PCR reads, yielding one entry per CDR3 protein. Among tens of thousands of distinct CDR3 sequences listed, less than 65% were seen once. Antigens for these TCRs are unknown. The sequenced sample was CD4+ T cells from blood, cultured in vitro. These receptors were taken from a human donor who had recovered from COVID-19. Each CDR3 is given without its conserved first and last residue. The order of the fields is V gene, J gene, CDR3 protein.

V gene: TRBV28
J gene: TRBJ1-2
CDR3 protein: ASNTGNYGYT

V gene: TRBV20-1
J gene: TRBJ2-7
CDR3 protein: SAQGGDLRSYEQY

V gene: TRBV14
J gene: TRBJ1-2
CDR3 protein: ASSQDLFTNYGYT

V gene: TRBV29-1
J gene: TRBJ1-2
CDR3 protein: SAPRGPRNGYT

V gene: TRBV20-1
J gene: TRBJ2-5
CDR3 protein: SARLVIGLAGSETQY

V gene: TRBV28
J gene: TRBJ2-1
CDR3 protein: AAHSRQGGNYNEQF

V gene: TRBV30
J gene: TRBJ1-3
CDR3 protein: ASYRTYGNTIY

V gene: TRBV11-2
J gene: TRBJ2-7
CDR3 protein: ASSPGQGSYEQY

V gene: TRBV27
J gene: TRBJ1-2
CDR3 protein: ASRGTPYGYT

V gene: TRBV7-2
J gene: NA
CDR3 protein: ASSLRLAGIYEQY

V gene: TRBV7-2
J gene: TRBJ1-3
CDR3 protein: ASSSYTDSGNTIY

V gene: TRBV15
J gene: TRBJ1-3
CDR3 protein: ATSTGTASGNTIY

V gene: TRBV7-9
J gene: TRBJ1-5
CDR3 protein: ASSFLGVDQPQH

V gene: TRBV7-8
J gene: NA
CDR3 protein: ASSLVRASGTGEQY

V gene: TRBV20-1
J gene: TRBJ1-1
CDR3 protein: SADNRTEAF

V gene: TRBV12-3/TRBV12-4
J gene: TRBJ2-2
CDR3 protein: ASSLASRALNTGELF

V gene: TRBV6-2/TRBV6-3
J gene: TRBJ1-1
CDR3 protein: ASRGYGTGVTEAF

V gene: TRBV20-1
J gene: TRBJ1-2
CDR3 protein: SAAGTGGARANYGYT

V gene: TRBV27
J gene: TRBJ1-4
CDR3 protein: ASSLRGSEKLF

V gene: TRBV7-6
J gene: TRBJ2-1
CDR3 protein: ASSSEGLAGNEQF

V gene: TRBV30
J gene: TRBJ2-7
CDR3 protein: AWSLTSGGMQY

V gene: TRBV7-2
J gene: TRBJ2-1
CDR3 protein: ASSLVQGGEQF

V gene: TRBV10-3
J gene: TRBJ2-7
CDR3 protein: AITGVDGYEQY

V gene: TRBV6-2/TRBV6-3
J gene: TRBJ1-2
CDR3 protein: ASSSFGTGRGYT

V gene: TRBV6-1
J gene: TRBJ1-2
CDR3 protein: ASSGQKGYGYT

V gene: TRBV12-3/TRBV12-4
J gene: TRBJ2-4
CDR3 protein: ASSPTGSGKNIQY

V gene: TRBV4-3
J gene: TRBJ2-7
CDR3 protein: ASSQGVSGGLKNEQY

V gene: TRBV6-1
J gene: TRBJ2-3
CDR3 protein: ASSLRGGQSTDTQY

V gene: TRBV20-1
J gene: TRBJ2-1
CDR3 protein: SARDLPASGRGGEQF

V gene: TRBV30
J gene: TRBJ1-2
CDR3 protein: AWSLMDRGRYGYT

V gene: TRBV6-2/TRBV6-3
J gene: TRBJ2-3
CDR3 protein: ASSFPRHTDTQY

V gene: TRBV20-1
J gene: TRBJ1-5
CDR3 protein: SARGVQGKQPQH

V gene: TRBV28
J gene: TRBJ1-5
CDR3 protein: ASSPGGVRDQPQH

V gene: TRBV29-1
J gene: TRBJ1-1
CDR3 protein: SGAKGENTEAF

V gene: TRBV7-9
J gene: TRBJ2-7
CDR3 protein: AFRQGAHEQY

V gene: TRBV19
J gene: TRBJ1-6
CDR3 protein: ASSKGQFYNSPLH

V gene: TRBV11-2
J gene: TRBJ1-1
CDR3 protein: ASSVGQGTTTEAF

V gene: TRBV6-1
J gene: TRBJ1-3
CDR3 protein: ASSERETPGNTIY

V gene: TRBV5-1
J gene: TRBJ1-6
CDR3 protein: ASSLDQSDNSPLH

V gene: TRBV20-1
J gene: TRBJ1-2
CDR3 protein: SERGAGNYGYT

V gene: TRBV2
J gene: TRBJ2-2
CDR3 protein: ASSHDRAVGELF

V gene: TRBV7-2
J gene: TRBJ2-7
CDR3 protein: ASSSLPGQGPSGYEQY

V gene: TRBV28
J gene: TRBJ1-3
CDR3 protein: ASSSGGGGNTIY

V gene: TRBV27
J gene: TRBJ1-5
CDR3 protein: ASSYRGLSNQPQH

V gene: TRBV7-2
J gene: TRBJ1-2
CDR3 protein: ASSLTQQNYGYT

V gene: TRBV6-2/TRBV6-3
J gene: TRBJ2-5
CDR3 protein: ASSPPDRRQETQY

V gene: TRBV20-1
J gene: TRBJ2-3
CDR3 protein: SAPTSGRPRTQY

V gene: TRBV7-2
J gene: TRBJ1-3
CDR3 protein: ASSSRGGLWFSGNTIY